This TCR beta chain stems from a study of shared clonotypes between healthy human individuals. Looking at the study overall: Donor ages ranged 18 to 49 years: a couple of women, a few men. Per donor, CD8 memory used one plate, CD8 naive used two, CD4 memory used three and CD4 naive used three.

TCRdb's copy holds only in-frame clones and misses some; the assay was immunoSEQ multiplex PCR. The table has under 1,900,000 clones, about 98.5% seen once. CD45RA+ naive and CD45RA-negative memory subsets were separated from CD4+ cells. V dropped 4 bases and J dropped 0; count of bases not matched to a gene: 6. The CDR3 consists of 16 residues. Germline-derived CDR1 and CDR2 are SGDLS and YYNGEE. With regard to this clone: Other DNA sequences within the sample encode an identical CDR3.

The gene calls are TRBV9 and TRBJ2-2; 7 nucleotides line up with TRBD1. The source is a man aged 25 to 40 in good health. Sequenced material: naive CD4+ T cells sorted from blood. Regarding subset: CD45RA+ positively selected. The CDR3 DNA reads TGTGCCAGCAGCTTGGGCCAGGGGGCGAACACCGGGGAGCTGTTTTTT. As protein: CASSLGQGANTGELFF.